This T cell receptor (beta chain) emerged from a study of blood T cell repertoires in COVID-19. Study overall: The origin of the acute and convalescent COVID-19 samples was the United States, Italy and Spain. PBMCs, B-cell-depleted T cells, or T cells were the source of the cDNA or gDNA that made up the material.

This clone was detected only once. How the authors handled the data: Amplification of reference gene primers provided the estimated nucleated cell counts. Generated by immunoSEQ multiplex PCR, the TCRdb table keeps only in-frame clones and is missing some. D and trimming come from the DNA, and the V and J calls and clone size come from that table. The sample lists 220,000 or so clones; 80% to 85% were seen once. The CDR3 totals 15 residues. V gave up 0 bases and J gave up 6 bases; unmatched junction bases: 9. Germline CDR1 is SGHNT and CDR2 is YYREEE (reference sequence). The TCR was taken from a woman in her twenties or thirties who had recovered from COVID-19. The chain carries TRBV5-4 and TRBJ2-7, with 7 bases aligning to TRBD2. Source material: peripheral blood. The CDR3 here is CASSLEWEGLGEQYF. Written as DNA, the CDR3 is TGTGCCAGCAGCTTGGAGTGGGAGGGCCTTGGCGAGCAGTACTTC.